This TCR beta chain was sequenced in a study of CD8 T cells in Susac syndrome. Study-wide background: Active disease was present in about 6 of the sequenced Susac syndrome patients, whereas 8 or 9 of them were in remission.

This clonotype was detected once. The antigen remains unidentified. V shed 3 bases and J 6 bases; nucleotides not matched to a gene: 7. The germline gives CDR1 SQVTM, CDR2 ANQGSEA. The CDR3 sequence is 13 residues long. RNA, at about 0.45 to 1 ug, was reverse transcribed with random hexamers. By means of immunoSEQ multiplex PCR, TCR beta CDR3 spanning 54 Vbeta and 13 Jbeta underwent amplification. TCRdb recomputed calls from the immunoSEQ multiplex PCR reads with MiXCR, one row per CDR3 protein. The sample yields 240,000 or so distinct CDR3 sequences, approximately 95% seen once. Study-wide results and caveats: Clonal expansion did not appear in Susac syndrome CD4+ T cell repertoires.

The sequenced sample consisted of CD4+ T cells from PBMCs. This receptor was obtained from a human donor with Susac syndrome. The V gene is TRBV29-1, the J gene TRBJ1-2; 7 bases fit TRBD1. CDR3 sequence reads: CSVEDRWRDGYTF. The CDR3 DNA is TGCAGCGTTGAGGACAGGTGGAGAGATGGCTACACCTTC.